Described below is a single T cell receptor (beta chain) sequence and its context. Its target is not known. The donors gave bone marrow, and they were healthy. The germline gives CDR1 SGHRS, CDR2 YFSETQ. Trimming removed 7 bases from V and 8 bases from J, with 18 bases in between. CDR3 length: 13 residues. The PCR ran on 60 Vbeta and 13 Jbeta primers. The method was immunoSEQ multiplex PCR; TCRdb's version includes in-frame clones alone and lacks a portion of them. The table lists some 130,000 clones, 60% to 80% of them singletons. The data belong to a study of cytomegalovirus exposure and HLA in healthy donors. General study results and limits: Common viral pathogens seemed to be connected with several of the most significant clusters, according to a later analysis. 87-base-pair reads could not separate some V segments, including TRBV6-2 and TRBV6-3. Overall, about 160 TCR beta chains were annotated as cytomegalovirus-associated.

This clonotype originated in a female donor in good health and CMV-seronegative. The sequencing input was PBMCs. V usage is TRBV5-1 and J usage is TRBJ1-2; D possibly corresponds to TRBD1 (6 bases). In DNA, the CDR3 is TGCGCCAGCCGTTCCTCTTCAGGGGCCGGCTACACCTTC. Translation: CASRSSSGAGYTF.